This T cell receptor beta chain appears in the sequencing data of a study of lymphopenia after photon versus proton radiotherapy. TCRdb's table, derived via immunoSEQ multiplex PCR, lists solely in-frame clones and lacks some. The sample has 77,000 or so clones, around 82% seen once. The study, taken as a whole, reports: Post-nadir TCR diversity decline inversely tracked overall survival among those who died. Under photons, naive T cells and diversity fell while effector/memory populations rose. After the lymphocyte nadir, photon-treated repertoires showed oligoclonal expansion, especially of CD8+ Temra cells.

This clone was counted only a few times. Its antigen remains unidentified. The receptor's source is a man in his 60s with pancreatic cancer. This specimen consisted of peripheral blood, obtained from a patient treated with proton-based radiotherapy.

The CDR3 coding sequence is TGCGCCAGCAGCCCTCCCCCAAACAGGGCCAACCGTGGATCTTACTATGGCTACACCTTC. Translating gives CASSPPPNRANRGSYYGYTF. The chain carries TRBV5-1 and TRBJ1-2; possible D gene TRBD1, 6 bases. The CDR3 runs to 20 residues. Per germline, CDR1 SGHRS and CDR2 YFSETQ. With 4 bases removed from V and 3 bases from J, the gap between germline ends came to 31 bases.